Listed below are T cell receptor beta chains from one sample, sequenced in a study of blood T cell repertoires in COVID-19. Repertoires were generated with immunoSEQ multiplex PCR, while TCRdb's copy carries only in-frame clones and drops some. The sample has 260,000 or so clones; roughly 86% are singletons. Sequences were obtained from PBMCs or T cells enriched from blood (not recorded which). The receptors here all came from a woman in her twenties or thirties with acute COVID-19. CDR3s include the opening cysteine and the closing phenylalanine or tryptophan. A D gene is named only where the DNA matches it firmly. Expanded clones get a size class; other rows say once, few or many, or leave the size out.

j_call clone_size d_call v_call cdr3_aa cdr3_nt
TRBJ1-2 - - TRBV6-2/TRBV6-3 CASSYFGGLSYGYTF TGTGCCAGCAGTTACTTTGGGGGCCTAAGCTATGGCTACACCTTC
TRBJ2-7 - TRBD1 TRBV30 CAWSPPGQITYEQYF TGTGCCTGGAGTCCCCCGGGACAGATAACCTACGAGCAGTACTTC
TRBJ2-7 - TRBD2 TRBV6-5 CAIFGGGFEQYF TGTGCCATCTTTGGGGGGGGGTTCGAGCAGTACTTC
TRBJ2-1 - - TRBV27 CASTDLGAGHNEQFF TGTGCCAGCACCGACCTAGGGGCAGGGCACAATGAGCAGTTCTTC
TRBJ1-6 - - TRBV30 CAWSVRQYYNSPLHF TGTGCCTGGAGTGTTAGACAGTACTATAATTCACCCCTCCACTTT
TRBJ2-2 - - TRBV9 CASGVQAGLGDTGELFF TGTGCCAGCGGAGTACAAGCGGGCTTAGGGGACACCGGGGAGCTGTTTTTT
TRBJ1-4 - TRBD1 TRBV5-6 CASSLQGAREKLFF TGTGCCAGCAGCTTGCAGGGGGCAAGGGAAAAACTGTTTTTT
TRBJ1-2 - TRBD1 TRBV12-3/TRBV12-4 CASSLGQAYGYTF TGTGCCAGCAGTCTAGGACAGGCTTATGGCTACACCTTC
TRBJ1-1 - - TRBV18 CASSPQQNTEAFF TGTGCCAGCTCACCACAGCAAAACACTGAAGCTTTCTTT
TRBJ2-3 few TRBD2 TRBV6-6 CASSYGTSGLTDTQYF TGTGCCAGCAGTTACGGGACTAGCGGCCTCACAGATACGCAGTATTTT
TRBJ1-1 - - TRBV7-2 CASSLAPDTEAFF TGTGCCAGCAGCTTAGCGCCGGACACTGAAGCTTTCTTT
TRBJ2-2 - TRBD1 TRBV5-8 CASSFGPVDRGWRGAVF TGTGCCAGCAGCTTCGGGCCGGTGGACAGGGGTTGGCGGGGAGCTGTTTTT
TRBJ1-1 few - TRBV5-1 CATLLTGGGTEAFF TGCGCCACCTTACTCACAGGCGGGGGCACTGAAGCTTTCTTT
TRBJ1-1 once - TRBV12-3/TRBV12-4 CASSGDTGITFF TGTGCCAGCAGTGGTGACACAGGGATAACTTTCTTT
TRBJ2-3 - - TRBV7-8 CASSSTTQITDTQYF TGTGCCAGCAGCTCGACTACGCAAATCACAGATACGCAGTATTTT
TRBJ2-2 - TRBD2 TRBV7-6 CASSLVRLAGGTGELFF TGTGCCAGCAGCTTAGTCCGACTAGCGGGGGGCACCGGGGAGCTGTTTTTT
TRBJ2-1 - - TRBV9 CASPRSGHSRAYNEQFF TGTGCCAGCCCCCGTAGCGGCCACTCTAGGGCCTACAATGAGCAGTTCTTC
TRBJ1-2 - - TRBV10-3 CAISAGVTGYGYTF TGTGCCATTTCCGCGGGGGTTACGGGCTATGGCTACACCTTC
TRBJ2-7 - TRBD2 TRBV10-2 CASTPPWGGGTYEQYF TGCGCCAGCACCCCGCCCTGGGGCGGGGGAACCTACGAGCAGTACTTC
TRBJ2-2 - TRBD2 TRBV4-3 CASSQDLSGGLGELFF TGCGCCAGCAGCCAAGATCTGTCGGGGGGGCTCGGGGAGCTGTTTTTT
TRBJ2-5 - - TRBV11-3 CASSRGGQETQYF TGTGCCAGCAGCCGAGGAGGTCAAGAGACCCAGTACTTC
TRBJ1-1 - - TRBV5-1 CASSLGLGEAFF TGCGCCAGCAGCTTGGGGCTAGGTGAAGCTTTCTTT
TRBJ2-1 - - TRBV5-1 CASSTQGEVATSEQFF TGCGCCAGCAGCACACAGGGTGAAGTAGCAACAAGTGAGCAGTTCTTC
TRBJ2-3 - - TRBV4-1 CASSQISRGAPTDTQYF TGCGCCAGCAGCCAAATTTCCCGGGGGGCCCCCACAGATACGCAGTATTTT
TRBJ2-3 once TRBD1 TRBV2 CASSDPGGGTDTQYF TGTGCCAGCAGTGATCCAGGGGGCGGGACAGATACGCAGTATTTT
TRBJ1-5 - TRBD1 TRBV19 CASRPRDREVQPQHF TGTGCCAGTAGACCCCGGGACAGGGAAGTCCAGCCCCAGCATTTT
TRBJ2-7 - TRBD1 TRBV2 CASSRDRFAPEQYF TGTGCCAGCAGTAGGGACAGGTTCGCCCCCGAGCAGTACTTC